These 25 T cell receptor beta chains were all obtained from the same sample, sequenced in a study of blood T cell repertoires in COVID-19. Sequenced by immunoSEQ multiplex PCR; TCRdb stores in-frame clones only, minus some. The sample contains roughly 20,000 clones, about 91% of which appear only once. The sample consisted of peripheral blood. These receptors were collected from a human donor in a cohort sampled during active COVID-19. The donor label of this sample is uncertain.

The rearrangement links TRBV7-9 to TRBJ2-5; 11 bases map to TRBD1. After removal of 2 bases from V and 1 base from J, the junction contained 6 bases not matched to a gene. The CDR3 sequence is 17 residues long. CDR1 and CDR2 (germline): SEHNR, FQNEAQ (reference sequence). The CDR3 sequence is CASSLPWTGGGQETQYF. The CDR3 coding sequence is TGTGCCAGCAGCTTACCTTGGACAGGGGGCGGCCAAGAGACCCAGTACTTC. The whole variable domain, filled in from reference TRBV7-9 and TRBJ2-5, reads DTGVSQNPRHKITKRGQNVTFRCDPISEHNRLYWYRQTLGQGPEFLTYFQNEAQLEKSRLLSDRFSAERPKGSFSTLEIQRTEQGDSAMYLCASSLPWTGGGQETQYFGPGTRLLVL.

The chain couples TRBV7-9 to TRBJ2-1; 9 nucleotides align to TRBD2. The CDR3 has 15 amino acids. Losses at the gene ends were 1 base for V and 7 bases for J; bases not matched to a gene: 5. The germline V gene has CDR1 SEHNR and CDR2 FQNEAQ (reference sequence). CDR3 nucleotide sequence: TGTGCCAGCAGCTTAGGCGGGAGGGCCGGGAATGAGCAGTTCTTC. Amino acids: CASSLGGRAGNEQFF. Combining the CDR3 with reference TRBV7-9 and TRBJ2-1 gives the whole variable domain DTGVSQNPRHKITKRGQNVTFRCDPISEHNRLYWYRQTLGQGPEFLTYFQNEAQLEKSRLLSDRFSAERPKGSFSTLEIQRTEQGDSAMYLCASSLGGRAGNEQFFGPGTRLTVL.

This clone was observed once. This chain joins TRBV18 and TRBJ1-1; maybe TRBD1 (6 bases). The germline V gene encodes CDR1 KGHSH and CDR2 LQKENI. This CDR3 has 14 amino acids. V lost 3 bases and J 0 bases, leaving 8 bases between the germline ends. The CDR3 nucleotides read TGTGCCAGCTCACCCGGGACACTGAACACTGAAGCTTTCTTT. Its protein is CASSPGTLNTEAFF.

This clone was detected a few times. This chain's CDR3 is CASSIVASGELFF. CDR3 DNA: TGCGCCAGCAGCATCGTAGCATCCGGGGAGCTGTTTTTT. The genes are TRBV5-1 and TRBJ2-2; no definite D call. This CDR3 contains 13 residues. Trimming pared 4 bases from V and 6 bases from J, leaving 10 bases between. The germline V gene encodes CDR1 SGHRS and CDR2 YFSETQ.

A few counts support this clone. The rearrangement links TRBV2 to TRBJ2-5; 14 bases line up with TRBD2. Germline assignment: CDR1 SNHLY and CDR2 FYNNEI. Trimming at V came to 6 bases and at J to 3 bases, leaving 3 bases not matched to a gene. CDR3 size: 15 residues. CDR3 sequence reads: CASSPGLAGEETQYF. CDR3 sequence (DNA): TGTGCCAGCAGCCCGGGACTAGCGGGAGAAGAGACCCAGTACTTC.

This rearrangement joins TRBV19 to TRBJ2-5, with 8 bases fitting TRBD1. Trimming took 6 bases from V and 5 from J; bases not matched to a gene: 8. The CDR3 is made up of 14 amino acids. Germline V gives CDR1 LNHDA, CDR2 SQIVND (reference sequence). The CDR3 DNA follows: TGTGCCAGTAGCGAGGGACAGGTCTGGGAGACCCAGTACTTC. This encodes CASSEGQVWETQYF.

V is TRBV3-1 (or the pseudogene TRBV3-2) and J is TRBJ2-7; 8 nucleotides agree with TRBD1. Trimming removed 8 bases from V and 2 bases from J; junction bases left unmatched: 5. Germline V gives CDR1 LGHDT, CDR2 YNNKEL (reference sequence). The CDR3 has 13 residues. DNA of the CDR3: TGTGCCAGCCGGCAGGGGGCGGCCTACGAGCAGTACTTC. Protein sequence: CASRQGAAYEQYF.

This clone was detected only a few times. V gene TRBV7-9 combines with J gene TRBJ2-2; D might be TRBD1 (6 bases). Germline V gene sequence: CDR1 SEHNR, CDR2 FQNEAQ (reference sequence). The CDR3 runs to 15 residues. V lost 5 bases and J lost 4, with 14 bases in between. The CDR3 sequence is CASSPGERPTGELFF. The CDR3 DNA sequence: TGTGCCAGCAGCCCAGGGGAGCGACCCACCGGGGAGCTGTTTTTT.

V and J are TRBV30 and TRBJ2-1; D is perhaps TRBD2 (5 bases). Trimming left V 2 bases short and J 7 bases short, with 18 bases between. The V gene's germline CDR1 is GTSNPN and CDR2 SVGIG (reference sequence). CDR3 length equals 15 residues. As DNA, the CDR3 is TGTGCCTGGAGTTCATCCGGACTGGGTCGAAATGAGCAGTTCTTC. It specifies CAWSSSGLGRNEQFF.

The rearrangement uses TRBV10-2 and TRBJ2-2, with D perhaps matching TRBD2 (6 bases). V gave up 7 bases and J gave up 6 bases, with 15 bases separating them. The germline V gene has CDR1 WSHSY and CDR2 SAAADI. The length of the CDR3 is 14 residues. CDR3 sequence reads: CASILSGESGELFF. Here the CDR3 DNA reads TGCGCCAGCATTTTGTCGGGAGAGTCCGGGGAGCTGTTTTTT.

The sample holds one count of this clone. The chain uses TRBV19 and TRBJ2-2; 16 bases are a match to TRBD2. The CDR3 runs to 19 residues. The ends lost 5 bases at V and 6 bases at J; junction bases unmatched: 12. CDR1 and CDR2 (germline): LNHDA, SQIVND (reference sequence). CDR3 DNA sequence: TGTGCCAGTAGTTTGCCCGGGACTAGCGGGAGGGCCGGGGCCGGGGAGCTGTTTTTT. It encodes CASSLPGTSGRAGAGELFF.

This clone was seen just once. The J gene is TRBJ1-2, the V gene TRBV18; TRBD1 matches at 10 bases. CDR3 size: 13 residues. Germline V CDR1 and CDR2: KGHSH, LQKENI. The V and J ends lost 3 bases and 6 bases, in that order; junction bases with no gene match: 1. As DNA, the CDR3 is TGTGCCAGCTCACCGGACAGGGGGGATGGCTACACCTTC. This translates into CASSPDRGDGYTF.

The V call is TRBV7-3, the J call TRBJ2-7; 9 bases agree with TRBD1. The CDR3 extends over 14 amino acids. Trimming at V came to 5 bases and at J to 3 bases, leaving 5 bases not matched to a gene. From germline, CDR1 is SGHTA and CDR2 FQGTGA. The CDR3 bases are TGTGCCAGCAGCATTTCGGGACAGGGCTACGAGCAGTACTTC. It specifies CASSISGQGYEQYF. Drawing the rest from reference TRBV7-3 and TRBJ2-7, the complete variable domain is GAGVSQTPSNKVTEKGKYVELRCDPISGHTALYWYRQSLGQGPEFLIYFQGTGAADDSGLPNDRFFAVRPEGSVSTLKIQRTERGDSAVYLCASSISGQGYEQYFGPGTRLTVT.

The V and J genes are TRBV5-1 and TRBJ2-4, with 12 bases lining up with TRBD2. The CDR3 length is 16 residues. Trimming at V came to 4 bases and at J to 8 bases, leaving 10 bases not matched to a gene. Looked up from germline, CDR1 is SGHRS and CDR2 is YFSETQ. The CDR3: CASSPGWTSGIYIQYF. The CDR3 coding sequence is TGCGCCAGCAGCCCTGGGTGGACTAGCGGGATATACATTCAGTACTTC.

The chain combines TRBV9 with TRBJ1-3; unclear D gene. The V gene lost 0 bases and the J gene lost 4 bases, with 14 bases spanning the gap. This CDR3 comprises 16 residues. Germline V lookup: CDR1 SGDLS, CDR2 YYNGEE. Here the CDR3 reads CASSVGAGMRGNTIYF. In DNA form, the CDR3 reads TGTGCCAGCAGCGTAGGGGCGGGGATGAGAGGAAACACCATATATTTT. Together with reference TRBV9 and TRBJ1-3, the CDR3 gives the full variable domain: DSGVTQTPKHLITATGQRVTLRCSPRSGDLSVYWYQQSLDQGLQFLIQYYNGEERAKGNILERFSAQQFPDLHSELNLSSLELGDSALYFCASSVGAGMRGNTIYFGEGSWLTVV.

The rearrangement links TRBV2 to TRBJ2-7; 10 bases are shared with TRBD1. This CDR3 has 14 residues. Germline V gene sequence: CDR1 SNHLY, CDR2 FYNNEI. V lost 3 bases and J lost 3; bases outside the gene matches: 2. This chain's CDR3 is CASSEGQGFYEQYF. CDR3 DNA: TGTGCCAGCAGTGAGGGACAGGGGTTCTACGAGCAGTACTTC.

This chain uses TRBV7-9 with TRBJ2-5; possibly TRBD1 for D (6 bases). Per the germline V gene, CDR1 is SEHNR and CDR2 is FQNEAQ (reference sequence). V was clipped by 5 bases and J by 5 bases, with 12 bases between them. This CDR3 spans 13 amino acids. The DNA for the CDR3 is TGTGCCAGCAGCGTTACCCAGGGGGAGACCCAGTACTTC. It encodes CASSVTQGETQYF.

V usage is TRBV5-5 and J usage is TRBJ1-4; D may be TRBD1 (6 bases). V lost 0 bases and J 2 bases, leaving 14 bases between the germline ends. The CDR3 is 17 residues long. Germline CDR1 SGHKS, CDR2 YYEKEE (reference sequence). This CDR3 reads CASSLAPRQVTNEKLFF. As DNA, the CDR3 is TGTGCCAGCAGCTTGGCCCCCAGACAGGTTACTAATGAAAAACTGTTTTTT.

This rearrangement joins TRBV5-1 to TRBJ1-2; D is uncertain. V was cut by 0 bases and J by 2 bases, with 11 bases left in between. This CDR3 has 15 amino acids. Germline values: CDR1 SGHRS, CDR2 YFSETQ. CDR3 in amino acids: CASSLAGDPNYGYTF. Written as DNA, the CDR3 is TGCGCCAGCAGCTTGGCCGGAGACCCAAACTATGGCTACACCTTC.

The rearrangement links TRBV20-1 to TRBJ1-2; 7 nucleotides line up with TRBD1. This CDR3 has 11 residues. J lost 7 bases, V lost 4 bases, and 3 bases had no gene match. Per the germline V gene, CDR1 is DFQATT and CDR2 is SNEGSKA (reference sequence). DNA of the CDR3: TGCAGTGCTAAAACAGGGGTTGGCTACACCTTC. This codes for CSAKTGVGYTF.

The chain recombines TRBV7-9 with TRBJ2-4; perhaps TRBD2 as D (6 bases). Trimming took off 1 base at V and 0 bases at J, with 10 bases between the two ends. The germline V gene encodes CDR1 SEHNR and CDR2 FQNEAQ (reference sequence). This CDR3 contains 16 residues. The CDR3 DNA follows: TGTGCCAGCAGCTTAGTTGCTAGCGAAGCCAAAAACATTCAGTACTTC. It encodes CASSLVASEAKNIQYF.

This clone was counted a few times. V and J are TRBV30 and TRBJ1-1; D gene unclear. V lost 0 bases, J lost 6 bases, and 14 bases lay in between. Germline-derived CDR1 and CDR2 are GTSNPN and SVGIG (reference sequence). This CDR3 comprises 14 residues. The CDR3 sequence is CAWSVPSRSAEAFF. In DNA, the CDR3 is TGTGCCTGGAGTGTACCTTCGCGGAGCGCTGAAGCTTTCTTT.

The CDR3 sequence: CASSLDLWGDEQYF. As DNA, the CDR3 is TGTGCCAGCAGCTTAGATCTATGGGGGGACGAGCAGTACTTC. The V call is TRBV11-2, the J call TRBJ2-7; D possibly corresponds to TRBD2 (6 bases). The CDR3 is made up of 14 amino acids. From germline, CDR1 is SGHAT and CDR2 FQNNGV. The V end lost 0 bases, the J end lost 5 bases, and 11 bases lay between the germline ends. Full variable domain (missing parts from reference TRBV11-2 and TRBJ2-7): EAGVAQSPRYKIIEKRQSVAFWCNPISGHATLYWYQQILGQGPKLLIQFQNNGVVDDSQLPKDRFSAERLKGVDSTLKIQPAKLEDSAVYLCASSLDLWGDEQYFGPGTRLTVT.

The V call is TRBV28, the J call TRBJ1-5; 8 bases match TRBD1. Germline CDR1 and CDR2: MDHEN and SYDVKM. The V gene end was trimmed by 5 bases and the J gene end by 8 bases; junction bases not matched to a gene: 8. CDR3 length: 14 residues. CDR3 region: CASSPTGAWEPQHF. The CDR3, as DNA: TGTGCCAGCAGTCCGACAGGGGCCTGGGAGCCCCAGCATTTT.

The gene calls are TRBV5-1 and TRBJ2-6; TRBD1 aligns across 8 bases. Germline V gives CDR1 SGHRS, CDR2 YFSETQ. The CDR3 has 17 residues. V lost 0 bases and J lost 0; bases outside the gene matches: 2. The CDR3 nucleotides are TGCGCCAGCAGCTTGGTGACAGGGGCCTCTGGGGCCAACGTCCTGACTTTC. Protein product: CASSLVTGASGANVLTF.